One T cell receptor beta chain is described in this entry. What it binds is not known. The data derive from a study of T cell repertoires in cytomegalovirus infection. Study context: Both a matching HLA type and CMV infection were indicated by public TCR beta signatures.

TCRdb fed the reads into MiXCR, producing one record per CDR3 protein. The table records about 450,000 distinct CDR3 sequences, approximately 30% of them present only once. The study, taken as a whole, reports: There were HLA-C-restricted CMV-specific TCR beta clonotypes dominating the ex vivo response.

Material: PBMCs. The sequence derives from a human donor in good health (CMV status not recorded). Some clones in this sample may be carry-over from other donors' samples.

The CDR3 DNA is TGCGCCAGCAGCGCAGGACAGGGCGCGAAAGAGCAGTACTTC. Protein: CASSAGQGAKEQYF. V usage is TRBV5-1 and J usage is TRBJ2-7; 8 bases match TRBD1. This CDR3 region has 14 residues. After removal of 4 bases from V and 7 bases from J, the junction contained 10 bases not matched to a gene. Germline CDR1 SGHRS, CDR2 YFSETQ.